The table lists the clone carrying this T cell receptor beta chain with a few counts. The antigen is undetermined. The germline gives CDR1 SQVTM, CDR2 ANQGSEA. CDR3 length equals 11 residues. V lost 7 bases to trimming and J lost 8 bases, with 14 bases between them. This sample is part of a study of T cells in Graves' hyperthyroidism and ophthalmopathy. Study-wide results and caveats: Most thyroid clonotypes that were expanded above 0.001 also turned up in blood.

TCR beta CDR3 regions were amplified from RNA transcripts. Using the HTBI primer set, a first-round RT-PCR was run on the TCR CDR3. TCRdb reprocessed the multiplex PCR reads via MiXCR and lists one record per CDR3 protein. The repertoire consists of some 370,000 distinct CDR3 sequences, with over 11% occurring once and the leading ten covering approximately 29%. The chain couples TRBV29-1 to TRBJ1-2, with D perhaps matching TRBD1 (5 bases). The source material was blood. The clonotype originates from a man between 50 and 59 years old with Graves' ophthalmopathy. CDR3 nucleotide sequence: TGCAGCGCCAAATGGGGCGAAGGCTACACCTTC. Translated: CSAKWGEGYTF.